This TCR beta chain emerged from a study of graft-versus-host responses after intestinal transplantation. Overall study: Following induction with anti-thymocyte globulin, all recipients were given tacrolimus and steroids for two to three years.

The CDR3 totals 16 residues. The germline gives CDR1 SGHTA, CDR2 FQGNSA. Sequencing used immunoSEQ multiplex PCR; TCRdb keeps in-frame clones, though not all of them. Seen here are 85,000 to 90,000 clones, roughly 92% observed once, and the top ten hold more than 0.3%. In regard to this clone: Its antigen is unknown. At one end the junction does not follow the germline gene, possibly because of a read error.

This sequence originates from a human donor who received an intestinal transplant. The chain is built from TRBV7-2 and TRBJ1-3; D remains unclear. The sample here was unstimulated CD4+ T cells sorted from spleen or lymph node cells, taken before intestinal transplant. The CDR3 is CASSLGQTFSGDTIYF. The CDR3 DNA follows: TGTGCCAGCAGCTTAGGGCAGACGTTCTCTGGAGACACCATATATTTT. Together with reference TRBV7-2 and TRBJ1-3, the CDR3 gives the full variable domain: GAGVSQSPSNKVTEKGKDVELRCDPISGHTALYWYRQSLGQGLEFLIYFQGNSAPDKSGLPSDRFSAERTGGSVSTLTIQRTQQEDSAVYLCASSLGQTFSGDTIYFGEGSWLTVV.